The 12 T cell receptor beta chains below all came from one sample that was sequenced in a study of response to subunit inactivated influenza vaccine. MiXCR was run by TCRdb on the RT-PCR reads, yielding one entry per CDR3 protein. Of hundreds of thousands of distinct CDR3 sequences in the sample, 9.5% to 13% are singletons; the top ten hold 10% to 15%. The sample was PBMCs from blood, taken roughly 6 weeks after vaccination. These receptors were collected from a man in his fifties who received an inactivated influenza vaccine.

This clonotype has more than one count but fewer than ten. The gene calls are TRBV7-9 and TRBJ1-2, with unresolved D. Per the germline V gene, CDR1 is SEHNR and CDR2 is FQNEAQ (reference sequence). Trimming took 5 bases from V and 8 from J, leaving 12 bases between them. The CDR3 runs 12 residues. CDR3 nucleotide sequence: TGTGCCAGCAGCCCCTCGGTAGAAGGCTACACCTTC. Protein: CASSPSVEGYTF.

This clonotype has only a few counts. The chain combines TRBV11-2 with TRBJ2-7; 7 positions match TRBD1. This CDR3 spans 18 amino acids. Germline trimming cut 4 bases from V and 5 bases from J; bases unmatched to any gene: 20. Germline lookup yields CDR1 SGHAT and CDR2 FQNNGV. CDR3 protein: CASSSQGRTGTALDEQYF. The DNA of the CDR3 is TGTGCCAGCAGCTCCCAAGGAAGAACCGGGACAGCCTTAGACGAGCAGTACTTC.

The table lists this clonotype with a few counts. V and J are TRBV20-1 and TRBJ2-5; TRBD2 agrees at 14 bases. Trimming took 5 bases from V and 9 from J; bases not matched to a gene: 11. The germline gives CDR1 DFQATT, CDR2 SNEGSKA (reference sequence). This CDR3 has 15 residues. The DNA of the CDR3 is TGCAGTGCTCAAGAAGGGACTAGCGGGAGTGGGTCCCAGTACTTC. Encoded protein: CSAQEGTSGSGSQYF.

Ten or more counts support this clonotype. V gene TRBV7-2 combines with J gene TRBJ2-7, with 7 bases lining up with TRBD2. The CDR3 loop spans 15 amino acids. Germline CDR1 reads SGHTA; CDR2 reads FQGNSA. Germline trimming cut 4 bases from V and 3 bases from J; bases unmatched to any gene: 9. CDR3 sequence (DNA): TGTGCCAGCAGCTATGGGCGGGTAGCGGGCTACGAGCAGTACTTC. Protein: CASSYGRVAGYEQYF.

This clonotype was counted only a few times. The J gene is TRBJ2-1, the V gene TRBV6-5; TRBD1 agrees at 12 bases. CDR1 and CDR2 (germline): MNHEY, SVGAGI. With 8 bases clipped from V and 6 bases from J, the junction kept 11 bases outside the gene matches. The length of the CDR3 is 16 residues. This CDR3 is CASRTSGDRGPNEQFF. The CDR3 nucleotides are TGTGCCAGCCGTACCTCGGGGGACAGGGGGCCCAATGAGCAGTTCTTC.

This clonotype was seen at least ten times. V gene TRBV6-1 combines with J gene TRBJ2-2; 7 positions match TRBD1. The CDR3 sequence is 12 residues long. The germline V gene has CDR1 MNHNS and CDR2 SASEGT. Trimming at V came to 11 bases and at J to 6 bases, leaving 6 bases not matched to a gene. This CDR3 reads CAGRQGSGELFF. CDR3 bases: TGTGCCGGAAGACAGGGTTCCGGGGAGCTGTTTTTT.

The CDR3 reads CASSLRRGGPDEQFF. The CDR3 nucleotides are TGTGCCAGCAGCTTAAGGAGGGGGGGCCCGGATGAGCAGTTCTTC. The chain uses TRBV7-9 and TRBJ2-1, with D tentatively TRBD2 (7 bases). Between the trimmed V and J ends, which lost 2 bases and 8 bases, there was a span of 16 bases. Germline CDR1 reads SEHNR; CDR2 reads FQNEAQ (reference sequence). The CDR3 loop spans 15 amino acids. Together with reference TRBV7-9 and TRBJ2-1, the CDR3 gives the full variable domain: DTGVSQNPRHKITKRGQNVTFRCDPISEHNRLYWYRQTLGQGPEFLTYFQNEAQLEKSRLLSDRFSAERPKGSFSTLEIQRTEQGDSAMYLCASSLRRGGPDEQFFGPGTRLTVL.

This clonotype has ten or more counts. V and J are TRBV6-1 and TRBJ2-7, with TRBD1 as a possible D gene (6 bases). This CDR3 has 14 amino acids. V was cut by 10 bases and J by 2 bases, with 18 bases left in between. Germline lookup yields CDR1 MNHNS and CDR2 SASEGT. This chain's CDR3 is CATTEQGKAYEQYF. In DNA form, the CDR3 reads TGTGCCACAACCGAACAGGGCAAAGCCTACGAGCAGTACTTC.

This clonotype was seen a handful of times. The chain employs TRBV7-3 and TRBJ2-2, with D perhaps TRBD1 (6 bases). The CDR3 has 16 amino acids. Germline V gives CDR1 SGHTA, CDR2 FQGTGA. V was clipped by 0 bases and J by 7 bases, with 15 bases between them. In DNA, the CDR3 is TGTGCCAGCAGCTTAACGGGCGACAGGACTGTCGGGGAGCTGTTTTTT. Amino acid sequence: CASSLTGDRTVGELFF.

This chain connects TRBV11-2 to TRBJ2-2, with a possible D match to TRBD2 (6 bases). CDR3 length equals 16 residues. The germline V gene encodes CDR1 SGHAT and CDR2 FQNNGV. The V end lost 5 bases, the J end lost 2 bases, and 15 bases lay between the germline ends. The CDR3 DNA reads as TGTGCCAGCAGCCCCATTGGGGGGATCAACACCGGGGAGCTGTTTTTT. Residues: CASSPIGGINTGELFF.

The chain links TRBV11-2 to TRBJ2-7, with 9 bases aligning to TRBD1. The CDR3 is made up of 15 amino acids. After removal of 5 bases from V and 3 bases from J, the junction contained 8 bases not matched to a gene. Germline V CDR1 and CDR2: SGHAT, FQNNGV. The CDR3 is CASSPRDRAIYEQYF. The CDR3 region has the DNA TGTGCCAGCAGCCCTCGGGACAGGGCCATCTACGAGCAGTACTTC. Drawing the rest from reference TRBV11-2 and TRBJ2-7, the complete variable domain is EAGVAQSPRYKIIEKRQSVAFWCNPISGHATLYWYQQILGQGPKLLIQFQNNGVVDDSQLPKDRFSAERLKGVDSTLKIQPAKLEDSAVYLCASSPRDRAIYEQYFGPGTRLTVT.

The rearrangement links TRBV14 to TRBJ2-5; 15 bases are a match to TRBD2. V trimming: 0 bases; J trimming: 0 bases; junction bases outside the gene matches: 5. CDR1 is SGHDN, CDR2 FVKESK, per germline. The CDR3 length is 19 residues. As DNA, the CDR3 is TGTGCCAGCAGCCAAGATCGGACTAGCGGGGGGGCCTACCAAGAGACCCAGTACTTC. It yields the protein CASSQDRTSGGAYQETQYF.